This paragraph reports one TCR beta chain. What it binds is not known. Then a second PCR, running about 6 to 12 cycles, was carried out with a sample-barcoded 5' primer and a J-beta primer mix. TCRdb re-called the 5' RACE reads with MiXCR, one entry per CDR3 protein. The repertoire includes hundreds of thousands of distinct CDR3 sequences, 40% to 60% of them detected once, and roughly 13% sits in the top ten. Each sample provided at least 5 micrograms of extracted total RNA. The data derive from a study of blood T cells in healthy people across ages. Study results and limitations: PBMCs left unsorted prevented a conclusive naive versus antigen-experienced comparison. Age brought a roughly linear fall in TCR beta diversity measured per million T cells.

Sequencing input: blood. This receptor was taken from a young man in good health.

CDR3 DNA sequence: TGTGCCAGCAGCTTAGACAGGGACCGCACCGGGGAGCTGTTTTTT. Amino acids: CASSLDRDRTGELFF. V is TRBV7-3 and J is TRBJ2-2; 7 bases are shared with TRBD1. Germline CDR1 reads SGHTA; CDR2 reads FQGTGA. The CDR3 is made up of 15 amino acids. V lost 2 bases, J lost 4 bases, and 4 bases stayed unmatched. Based on the CDR3 plus reference TRBV7-3 and TRBJ2-2, the full variable domain is GAGVSQTPSNKVTEKGKYVELRCDPISGHTALYWYRQSLGQGPEFLIYFQGTGAADDSGLPNDRFFAVRPEGSVSTLKIQRTERGDSAVYLCASSLDRDRTGELFFGEGSRLTVL.